This entry features one T cell receptor beta chain sequence. Its antigen is currently unknown. This specimen belongs to a study of a mutant IDH1 vaccine in newly diagnosed glioma. Study context: Patients received vaccination from 4-6 weeks after radiotherapy alone, or with temozolomide cycles.

Study-wide results and caveats: Researchers report vaccine-induced immune responses in roughly 93% of patients.

Germline V gene lookup returns CDR1 SGHNT and CDR2 YYREEE (reference sequence). The CDR3 spans 15 residues. The V and J ends lost 0 bases and 0 bases respectively, with 9 bases between them. Specified time point: week 47, end of study. Each dose of the vaccine consisted of 300 ug of mutant IDH1 20-mer peptide, with topical imiquimod. Clones were sequenced by immunoSEQ multiplex PCR, and TCRdb holds only the in-frame ones, with some missing. This table has fewer than 85,000 clones, 70% to 90% appearing once. The sequencing here drew on PBMCs, taken from a glioma patient whose treatment included an IDH1 peptide vaccine. The gene calls are TRBV5-4 and TRBJ1-1; D is unresolved. The sequence was obtained from a man between 35 and 55 years old with glioma. For the CDR3, the DNA is TGTGCCAGCAGCTTGGCGGGGAGAATGAACACTGAAGCTTTCTTT. This sequence encodes CASSLAGRMNTEAFF.